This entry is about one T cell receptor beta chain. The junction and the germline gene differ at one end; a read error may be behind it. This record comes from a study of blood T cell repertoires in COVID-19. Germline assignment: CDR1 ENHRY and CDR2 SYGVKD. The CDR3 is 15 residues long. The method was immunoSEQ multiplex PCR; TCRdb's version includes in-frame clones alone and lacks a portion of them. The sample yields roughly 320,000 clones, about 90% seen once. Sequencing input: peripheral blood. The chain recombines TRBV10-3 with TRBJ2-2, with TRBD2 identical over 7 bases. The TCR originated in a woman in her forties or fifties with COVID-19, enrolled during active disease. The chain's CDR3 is CAVSSGDSNTGELFF. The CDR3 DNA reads TGTGCCGTCAGCAGCGGGGACTCCAACACCGGGGAGCTGTTTTTT.